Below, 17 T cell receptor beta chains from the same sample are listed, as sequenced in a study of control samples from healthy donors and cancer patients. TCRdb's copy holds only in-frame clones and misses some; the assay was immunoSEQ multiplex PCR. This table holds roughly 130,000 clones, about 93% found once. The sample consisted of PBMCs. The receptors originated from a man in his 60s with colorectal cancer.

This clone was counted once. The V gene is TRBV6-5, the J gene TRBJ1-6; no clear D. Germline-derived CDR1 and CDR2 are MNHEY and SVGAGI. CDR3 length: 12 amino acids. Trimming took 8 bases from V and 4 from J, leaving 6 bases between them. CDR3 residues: CASEGYNSPLHF. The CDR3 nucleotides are TGTGCCAGCGAGGGTTATAATTCACCCCTCCACTTT.

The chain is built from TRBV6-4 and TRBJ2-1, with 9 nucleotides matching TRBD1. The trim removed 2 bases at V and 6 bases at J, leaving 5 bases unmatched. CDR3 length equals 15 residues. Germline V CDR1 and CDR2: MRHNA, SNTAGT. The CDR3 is CASSDQRTGANEQFF. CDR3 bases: TGTGCCAGCAGTGACCAGCGGACAGGGGCCAATGAGCAGTTCTTC.

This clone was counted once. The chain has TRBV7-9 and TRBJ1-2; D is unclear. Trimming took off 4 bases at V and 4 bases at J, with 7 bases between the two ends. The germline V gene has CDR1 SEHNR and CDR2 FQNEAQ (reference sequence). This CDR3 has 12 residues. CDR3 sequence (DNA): TGTGCCAGCAGCTCTGGCCTCTATGGCTACACCTTC. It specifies CASSSGLYGYTF.

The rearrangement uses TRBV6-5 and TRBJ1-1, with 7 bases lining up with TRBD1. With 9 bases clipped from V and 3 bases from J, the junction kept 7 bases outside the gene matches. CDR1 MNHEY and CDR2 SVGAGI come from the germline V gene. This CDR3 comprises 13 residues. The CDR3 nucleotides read TGTGCCAGTACCCGGGACAGCTACACTGAAGCTTTCTTT. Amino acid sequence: CASTRDSYTEAFF.

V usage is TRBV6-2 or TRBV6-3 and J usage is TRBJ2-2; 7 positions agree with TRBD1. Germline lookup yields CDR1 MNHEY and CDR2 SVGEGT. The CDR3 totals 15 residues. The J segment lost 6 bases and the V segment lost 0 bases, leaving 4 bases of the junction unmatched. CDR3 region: CASSYSRRGPGELFF. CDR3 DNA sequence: TGTGCCAGCAGTTACTCGAGAAGGGGGCCCGGGGAGCTGTTTTTT.

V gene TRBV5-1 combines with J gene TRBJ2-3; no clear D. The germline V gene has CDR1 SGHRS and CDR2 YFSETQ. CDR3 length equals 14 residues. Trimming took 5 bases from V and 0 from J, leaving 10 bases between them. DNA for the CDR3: TGCGCCAGCAGGTCCCAACCTAGCACAGATACGCAGTATTTT. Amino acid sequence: CASRSQPSTDTQYF.

The CDR3 nucleotides are TGTGCCAGCAGCTTGGTGACAGGGGTTGCCTACGAGCAGTACTTC. The encoded protein is CASSLVTGVAYEQYF. The chain uses TRBV5-6 and TRBJ2-7; 8 positions agree with TRBD1. This CDR3 has 15 residues. CDR1 SGHDT and CDR2 YYEEEE come from the germline V gene. J gave up 2 bases and V 0 bases, and 4 bases lay outside the gene matches.

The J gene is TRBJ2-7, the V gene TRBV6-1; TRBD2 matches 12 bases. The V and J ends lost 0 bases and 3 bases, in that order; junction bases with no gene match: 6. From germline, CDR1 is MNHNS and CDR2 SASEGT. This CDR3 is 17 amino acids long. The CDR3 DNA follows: TGTGCCAGCAGTGAAGCGCAACTAGCGGGGGGCTTCTACGAGCAGTACTTC. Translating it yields CASSEAQLAGGFYEQYF.

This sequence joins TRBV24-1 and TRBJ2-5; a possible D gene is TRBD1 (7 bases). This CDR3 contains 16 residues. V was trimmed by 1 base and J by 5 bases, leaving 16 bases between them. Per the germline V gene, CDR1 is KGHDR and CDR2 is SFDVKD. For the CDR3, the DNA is TGTGCCACCAGTGATTTAAAGGAGGGGGCCCGGGAGACCCAGTACTTC. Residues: CATSDLKEGARETQYF.

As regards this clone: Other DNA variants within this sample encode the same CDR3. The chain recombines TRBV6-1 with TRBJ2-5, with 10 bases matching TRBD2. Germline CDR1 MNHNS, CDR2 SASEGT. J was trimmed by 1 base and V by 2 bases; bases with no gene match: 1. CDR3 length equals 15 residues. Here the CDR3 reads CASSELAGAQETQYF. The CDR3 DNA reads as TGTGCCAGCAGTGAACTAGCGGGGGCCCAAGAGACCCAGTACTTC.

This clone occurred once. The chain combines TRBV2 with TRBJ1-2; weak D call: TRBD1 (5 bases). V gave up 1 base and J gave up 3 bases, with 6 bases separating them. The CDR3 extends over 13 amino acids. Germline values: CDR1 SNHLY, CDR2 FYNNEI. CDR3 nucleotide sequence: TGTGCCAGCAGTGAAGGAGGGGACTATGGCTACACCTTC. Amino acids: CASSEGGDYGYTF.

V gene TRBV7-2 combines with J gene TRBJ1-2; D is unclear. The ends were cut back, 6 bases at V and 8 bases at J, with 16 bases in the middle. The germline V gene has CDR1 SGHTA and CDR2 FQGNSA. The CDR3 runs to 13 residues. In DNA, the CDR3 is TGTGCCAGCAGTGTCCCAGCCAGAGCCGGCTACACCTTC. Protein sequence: CASSVPARAGYTF.

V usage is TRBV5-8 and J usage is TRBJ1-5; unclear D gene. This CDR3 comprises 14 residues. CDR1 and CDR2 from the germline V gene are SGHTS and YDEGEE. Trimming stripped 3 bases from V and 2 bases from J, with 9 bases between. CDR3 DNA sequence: TGTGCCAGCAGCTCATCTGAGGGCAATCAGCCCCAGCATTTT. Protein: CASSSSEGNQPQHF.

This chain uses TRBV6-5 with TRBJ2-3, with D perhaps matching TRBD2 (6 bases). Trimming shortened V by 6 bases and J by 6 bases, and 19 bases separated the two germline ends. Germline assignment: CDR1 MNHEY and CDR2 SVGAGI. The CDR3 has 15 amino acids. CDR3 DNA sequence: TGTGCCAGCAGCCCCCTCGGGGGTCGTTTCGATACGCAGTATTTT. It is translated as CASSPLGGRFDTQYF.

CDR3 sequence: CASSGTSGGETQYF. The CDR3 DNA reads as TGTGCCAGTAGTGGGACTAGCGGGGGAGAGACCCAGTACTTC. The chain has TRBV19 and TRBJ2-5, with 14 bases identical to TRBD2. There are 14 residues in the CDR3. Germline values: CDR1 LNHDA, CDR2 SQIVND (reference sequence). V dropped 5 bases and J dropped 4; count of bases not matched to a gene: 0.

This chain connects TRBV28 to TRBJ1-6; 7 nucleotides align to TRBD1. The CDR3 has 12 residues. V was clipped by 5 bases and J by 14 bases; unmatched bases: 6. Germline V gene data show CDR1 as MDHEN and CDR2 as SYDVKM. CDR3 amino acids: CASSGQALALHF. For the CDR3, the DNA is TGTGCCAGCAGTGGACAGGCCCTGGCCCTCCACTTT.

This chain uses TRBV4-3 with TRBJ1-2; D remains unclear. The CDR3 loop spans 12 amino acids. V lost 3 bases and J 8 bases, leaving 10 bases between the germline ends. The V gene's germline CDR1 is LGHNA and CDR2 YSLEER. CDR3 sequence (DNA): TGCGCCAGCAGCCAGGGATTCGGCGGCTACACCTTC. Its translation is CASSQGFGGYTF.